These 10 T cell receptor beta chains originate from one sample sequenced in a study of OX40 agonist ivuxolimab in advanced cancers. Produced via immunoSEQ multiplex PCR; TCRdb's table is partial and in-frame only. The sample lists about 120,000 clones, 93% occurring once. The input for sequencing was CD4+ or CD8+ T cells sorted from blood, taken in a trial of the OX40 agonist ivuxolimab. These receptors originate from an adult with an advanced solid tumor such as melanoma, head and neck, liver or kidney cancer.

This chain uses TRBV27 with TRBJ2-7; a weak D match, TRBD2 (6 bases). This CDR3 contains 13 residues. V was pared by 3 bases and J by 4 bases, with 10 bases between. Germline V gene lookup returns CDR1 MNHEY and CDR2 SMNVEV (reference sequence). CDR3 protein: CASSFAGRYEQYF. CDR3 sequence (DNA): TGTGCCAGCAGTTTTGCGGGGAGGTACGAGCAGTACTTC.

This clone appeared a single time. This specimen includes other DNA sequences encoding the same CDR3. This chain uses TRBV9 with TRBJ2-7, with 9 bases aligning to TRBD1. CDR1 and CDR2 (germline): SGDLS, YYNGEE. Unmatched junction bases numbered 1, after V lost 0 bases and J lost 3 bases. This CDR3 is 14 amino acids long. The CDR3 coding sequence is TGTGCCAGCAGCGTAGCGGGACAGGGCTACGAGCAGTACTTC. Translation gives CASSVAGQGYEQYF.

The chain uses TRBV9 and TRBJ2-3; no firm D call. The CDR3 runs 16 residues. The V gene's germline CDR1 is SGDLS and CDR2 YYNGEE. V lost 4 bases, J lost 0 bases, and 15 bases lay in between. In DNA, the CDR3 is TGTGCCAGCAGCTTTCATCCCGGGCCTAGCACAGATACGCAGTATTTT. Amino acid sequence: CASSFHPGPSTDTQYF. The variable domain in full, with the rest retrieved from reference TRBV9 and TRBJ2-3, is DSGVTQTPKHLITATGQRVTLRCSPRSGDLSVYWYQQSLDQGLQFLIQYYNGEERAKGNILERFSAQQFPDLHSELNLSSLELGDSALYFCASSFHPGPSTDTQYFGPGTRLTVL.

J is TRBJ2-7 and V is TRBV25-1; unclear D gene. Per the germline V gene, CDR1 is MGHDK and CDR2 is SYGVNS. This CDR3 comprises 13 residues. V was cut by 6 bases and J by 1 base, with 10 bases left in between. The CDR3 here is CASRNPGSYEQYF. The DNA for the CDR3 is TGTGCCAGCAGAAATCCCGGGTCCTACGAGCAGTACTTC.

The rearrangement uses TRBV28 and TRBJ2-1; 9 bases match TRBD2. This CDR3 region has 14 residues. Germline loops: CDR1 MDHEN, CDR2 SYDVKM. V shed 2 bases and J 6 bases; nucleotides not matched to a gene: 2. The CDR3: CASSLGLATNEQFF. The CDR3 DNA reads as TGTGCCAGCAGTTTAGGACTAGCGACCAATGAGCAGTTCTTC.

The V call is TRBV7-2, the J call TRBJ2-1, with TRBD2 matching over 9 bases. Germline V lookup: CDR1 SGHTA, CDR2 FQGNSA. This CDR3 comprises 15 residues. With 1 base clipped from V and 9 bases from J, the junction kept 7 bases outside the gene matches. Written as DNA, the CDR3 is TGTGCCAGCAGCTTAGTGGTGACTAGCGGAAGTGAGCAGTTCTTC. Translated, it gives CASSLVVTSGSEQFF.

This clone occurred once. The chain combines TRBV5-6 with TRBJ2-5, with 11 bases fitting TRBD2. Germline CDR1 is SGHDT and CDR2 is YYEEEE. With V trimmed by 4 bases and J by 6 bases, 11 bases remained unmatched. CDR3 length: 16 amino acids. CDR3 nucleotides: TGTGCCAGCAGCGCCCGTCTAGCGGGGGGCGGACAGACCCAGTACTTC. This encodes CASSARLAGGGQTQYF. The entire variable domain, with the rest obtained from reference TRBV5-6 and TRBJ2-5, is as follows: DAGVTQSPTHLIKTRGQQVTLRCSPKSGHDTVSWYQQALGQGPQFIFQYYEEEERQRGNFPDRFSGHQFPNYSSELNVNALLLGDSALYLCASSARLAGGGQTQYFGPGTRLLVL.

The chain is built from TRBV7-2 and TRBJ1-3; no reliable D call. The V end lost 5 bases, the J end lost 3 bases, and 17 bases lay between the germline ends. The CDR3 consists of 16 residues. Germline-derived CDR1 and CDR2 are SGHTA and FQGNSA. The CDR3 loop is CASSRQGKIGGNTIYF. For the CDR3, the DNA is TGTGCCAGCAGCCGACAAGGCAAGATCGGTGGAAACACCATATATTTT.

As DNA, the CDR3 is TGTGCCAGCAGGCTCGGACAGGGTAGCCAAGAGACCCAGTACTTC. Its protein product is CASRLGQGSQETQYF. The genes are TRBV11-1 and TRBJ2-5, with 8 nucleotides matching TRBD1. After removal of 6 bases from V and 1 base from J, the junction contained 7 bases not matched to a gene. In germline, CDR1 is SGHAT, CDR2 FQDESV (reference sequence). This CDR3 has 15 amino acids.

V usage is TRBV19 and J usage is TRBJ2-5, with D tentatively TRBD1 (6 bases). In germline, CDR1 is LNHDA, CDR2 SQIVND (reference sequence). CDR3 length equals 13 residues. The V end was cut by 7 bases, the J end by 2 bases, with 11 bases between. CDR3: CASTWGPQETQYF. The CDR3 DNA sequence: TGTGCCAGTACTTGGGGGCCACAAGAGACCCAGTACTTC.